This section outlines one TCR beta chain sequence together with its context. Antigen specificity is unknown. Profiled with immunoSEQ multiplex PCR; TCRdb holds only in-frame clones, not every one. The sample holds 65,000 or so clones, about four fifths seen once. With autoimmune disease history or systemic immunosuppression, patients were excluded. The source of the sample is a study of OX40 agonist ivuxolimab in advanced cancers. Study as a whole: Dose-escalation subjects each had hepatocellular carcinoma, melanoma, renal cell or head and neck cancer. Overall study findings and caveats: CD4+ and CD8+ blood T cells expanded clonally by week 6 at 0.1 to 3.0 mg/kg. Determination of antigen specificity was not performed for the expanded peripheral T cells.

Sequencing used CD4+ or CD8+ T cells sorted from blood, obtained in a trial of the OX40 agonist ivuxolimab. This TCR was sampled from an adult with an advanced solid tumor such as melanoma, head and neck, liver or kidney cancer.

CDR3 coding DNA: TGTGCCAGCAGCCAAGCACAGGGAGGCTACGAGCAGTACTTC. It is translated as CASSQAQGGYEQYF. The genes are TRBV14 and TRBJ2-7; D tentatively fits TRBD1 or TRBD2 (6 bases each). The ends were cut back, 1 base at V and 3 bases at J, with 10 bases in the middle. This CDR3 has 14 residues. Germline CDR1 and CDR2: SGHDN and FVKESK.